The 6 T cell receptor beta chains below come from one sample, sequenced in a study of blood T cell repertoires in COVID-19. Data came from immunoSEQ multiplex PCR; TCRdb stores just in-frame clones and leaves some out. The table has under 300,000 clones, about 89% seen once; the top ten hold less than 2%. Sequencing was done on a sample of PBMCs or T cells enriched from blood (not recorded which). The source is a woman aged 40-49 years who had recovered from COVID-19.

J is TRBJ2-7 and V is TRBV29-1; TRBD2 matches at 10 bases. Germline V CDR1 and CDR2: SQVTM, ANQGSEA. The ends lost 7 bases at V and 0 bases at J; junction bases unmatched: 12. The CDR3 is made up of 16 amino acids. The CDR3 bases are TGCAGCGGTGATATGGTAGCGGGAGGTTCCTCCTACGAGCAGTACTTC. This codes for CSGDMVAGGSSYEQYF.

This chain's CDR3 is CASSLDLGNSPLHF. The CDR3, as DNA: TGCGCCAGCAGCTTGGACCTAGGTAACTCACCCCTCCACTTT. The chain recombines TRBV5-1 with TRBJ1-6, with D unclear. The CDR3 consists of 14 residues. Germline values: CDR1 SGHRS, CDR2 YFSETQ. V was cut by 0 bases and J by 10 bases, with 11 bases left in between.

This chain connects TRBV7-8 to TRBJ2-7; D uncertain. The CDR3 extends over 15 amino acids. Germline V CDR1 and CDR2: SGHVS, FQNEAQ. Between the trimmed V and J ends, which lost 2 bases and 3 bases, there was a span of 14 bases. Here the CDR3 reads CASSLKRLRIYEQYF. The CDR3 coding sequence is TGTGCCAGCAGCTTAAAACGCCTCAGGATCTACGAGCAGTACTTC.

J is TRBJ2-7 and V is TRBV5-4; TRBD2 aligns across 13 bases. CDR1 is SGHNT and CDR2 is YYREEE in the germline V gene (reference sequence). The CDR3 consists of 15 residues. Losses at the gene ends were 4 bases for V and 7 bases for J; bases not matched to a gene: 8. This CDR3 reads CASSPGTSGTSEQYF. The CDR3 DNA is TGTGCCAGCAGCCCCGGGACTAGCGGGACTTCGGAGCAGTACTTC.

This CDR3 reads CASSLYLTTPGGAQFF. In DNA form, the CDR3 reads TGTGCCAGCAGCCTATACCTGACTACCCCGGGGGGGGCGCAGTTCTTC. This chain links TRBV14 with TRBJ2-1; 8 bases are shared with TRBD2. CDR3 size: 16 residues. Losses at the gene ends were 4 bases for V and 12 bases for J; bases not matched to a gene: 17. CDR1 and CDR2 (germline): SGHDN, FVKESK.

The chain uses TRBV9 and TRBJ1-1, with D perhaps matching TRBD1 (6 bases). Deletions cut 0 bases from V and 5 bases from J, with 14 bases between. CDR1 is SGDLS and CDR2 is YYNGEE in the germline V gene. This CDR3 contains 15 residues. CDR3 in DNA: TGTGCCAGCAGCGTAGGGACAGCGAGATGGACTGAAGCTTTCTTT. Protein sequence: CASSVGTARWTEAFF.